This T cell receptor (beta chain) was profiled in a study of control samples from healthy donors and cancer patients. The CDR3 loop spans 14 amino acids. Trimming pared 4 bases from V and 7 bases from J, leaving 13 bases between. The germline V gene encodes CDR1 ENHRY and CDR2 SYGVKD. Repertoires were generated with immunoSEQ multiplex PCR, while TCRdb's copy carries only in-frame clones and drops some. Of 100,000 to 150,000 clones listed, about 88% were seen once; the top ten hold around 1.8%. The specimen was blood. The rearrangement uses TRBV10-3 and TRBJ2-2, with D perhaps matching TRBD2 (6 bases). The clonotype comes from a man between 18 and 29 years old in good health. CDR3 residues: CAISVREVIGELFF. The CDR3 coding sequence is TGTGCCATCAGTGTTAGGGAGGTGATCGGGGAGCTGTTTTTT.